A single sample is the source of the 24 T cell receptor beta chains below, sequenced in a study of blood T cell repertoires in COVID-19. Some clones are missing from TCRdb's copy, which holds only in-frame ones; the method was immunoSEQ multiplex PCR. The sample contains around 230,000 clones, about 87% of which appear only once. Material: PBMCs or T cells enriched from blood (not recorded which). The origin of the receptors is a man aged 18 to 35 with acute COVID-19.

The CDR3 region has the DNA TGCAGCGTTGTAACCGGTGGGCGTGAGCAGTTCTTC. Residues: CSVVTGGREQFF. J is TRBJ2-1 and V is TRBV29-1; D call uncertain. The V end was cut by 4 bases, the J end by 9 bases, with 13 bases between. The CDR3 length is 12 residues. Germline V gene sequence: CDR1 SQVTM, CDR2 ANQGSEA.

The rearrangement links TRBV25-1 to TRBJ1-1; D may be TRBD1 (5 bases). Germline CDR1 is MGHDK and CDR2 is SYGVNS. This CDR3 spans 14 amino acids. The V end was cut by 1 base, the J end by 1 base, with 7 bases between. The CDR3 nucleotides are TGTGCCAGCAGTGAATGGGGCGGGAACACTGAAGCTTTCTTT. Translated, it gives CASSEWGGNTEAFF.

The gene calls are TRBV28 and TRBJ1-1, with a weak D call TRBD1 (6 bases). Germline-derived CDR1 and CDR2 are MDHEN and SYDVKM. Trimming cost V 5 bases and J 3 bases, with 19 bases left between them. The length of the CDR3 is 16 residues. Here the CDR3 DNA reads TGTGCCAGCAGTCCAACCCTCGCAACAGGGTACACTGAAGCTTTCTTT. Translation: CASSPTLATGYTEAFF. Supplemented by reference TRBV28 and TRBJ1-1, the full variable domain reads DVKVTQSSRYLVKRTGEKVFLECVQDMDHENMFWYRQDPGLGLRLIYFSYDVKMKEKGDIPEGYSVSREKKERFSLILESASTNQTSMYLCASSPTLATGYTEAFFGQGTRLTVV.

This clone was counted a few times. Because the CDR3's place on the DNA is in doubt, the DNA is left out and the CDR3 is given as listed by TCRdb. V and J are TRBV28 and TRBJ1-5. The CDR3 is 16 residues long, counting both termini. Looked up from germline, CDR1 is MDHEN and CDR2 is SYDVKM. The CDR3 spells CASSLEREYSNQPQHF.

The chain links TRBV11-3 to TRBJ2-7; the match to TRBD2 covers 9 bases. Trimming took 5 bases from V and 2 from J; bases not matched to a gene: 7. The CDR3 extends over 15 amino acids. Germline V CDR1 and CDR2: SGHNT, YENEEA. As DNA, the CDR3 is TGTGCCAGCAGCCCGACTAGCGGAGGACCCTACGAGCAGTACTTC. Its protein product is CASSPTSGGPYEQYF.

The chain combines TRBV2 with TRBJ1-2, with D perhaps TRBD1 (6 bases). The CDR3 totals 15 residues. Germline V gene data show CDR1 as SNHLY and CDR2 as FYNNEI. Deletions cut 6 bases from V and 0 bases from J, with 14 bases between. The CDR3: CASRYQGQANYGYTF. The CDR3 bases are TGTGCCAGCAGATACCAGGGACAAGCTAACTATGGCTACACCTTC.

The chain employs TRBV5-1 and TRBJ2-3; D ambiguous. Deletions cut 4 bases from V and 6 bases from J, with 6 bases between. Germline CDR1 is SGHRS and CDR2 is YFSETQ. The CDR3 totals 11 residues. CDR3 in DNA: TGCGCCAGCAGCCTCTATGATACGCAGTATTTT. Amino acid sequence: CASSLYDTQYF.

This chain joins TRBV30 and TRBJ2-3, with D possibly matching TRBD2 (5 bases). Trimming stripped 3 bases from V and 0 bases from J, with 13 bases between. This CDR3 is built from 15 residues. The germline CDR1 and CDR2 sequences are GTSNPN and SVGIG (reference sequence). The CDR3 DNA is TGTGCCTGGAGCGGACTCCGAGGGAGCACAGATACGCAGTATTTT. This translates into CAWSGLRGSTDTQYF.

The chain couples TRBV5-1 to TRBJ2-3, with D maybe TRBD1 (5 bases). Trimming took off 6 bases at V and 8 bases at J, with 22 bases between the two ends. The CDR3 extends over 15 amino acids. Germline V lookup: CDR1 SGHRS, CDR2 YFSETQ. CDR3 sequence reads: CASKSDRSNGLTQYF. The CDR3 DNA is TGCGCCAGCAAATCTGACAGAAGTAACGGTCTTACGCAGTATTTT.

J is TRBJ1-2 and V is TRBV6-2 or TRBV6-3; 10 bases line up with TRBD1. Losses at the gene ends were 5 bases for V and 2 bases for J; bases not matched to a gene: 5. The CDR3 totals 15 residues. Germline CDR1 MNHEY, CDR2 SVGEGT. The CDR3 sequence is CASSGPGQGNYGYTF. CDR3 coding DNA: TGTGCCAGCAGTGGCCCGGGACAGGGGAACTATGGCTACACCTTC.

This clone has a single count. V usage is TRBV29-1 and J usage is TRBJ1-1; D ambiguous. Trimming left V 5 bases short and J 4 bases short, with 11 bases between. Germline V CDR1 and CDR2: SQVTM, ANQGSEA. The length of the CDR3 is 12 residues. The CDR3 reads CSVPFSGTEAFF. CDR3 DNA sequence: TGCAGCGTTCCGTTCTCGGGCACTGAAGCTTTCTTT.

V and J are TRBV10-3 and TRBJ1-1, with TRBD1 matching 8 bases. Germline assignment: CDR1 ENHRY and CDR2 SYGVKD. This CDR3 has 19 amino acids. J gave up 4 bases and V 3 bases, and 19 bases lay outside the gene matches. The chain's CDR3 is CAISEREGQDLGRGTEAFF. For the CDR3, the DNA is TGTGCCATCAGTGAACGCGAGGGACAGGACCTCGGGCGGGGCACTGAAGCTTTCTTT.

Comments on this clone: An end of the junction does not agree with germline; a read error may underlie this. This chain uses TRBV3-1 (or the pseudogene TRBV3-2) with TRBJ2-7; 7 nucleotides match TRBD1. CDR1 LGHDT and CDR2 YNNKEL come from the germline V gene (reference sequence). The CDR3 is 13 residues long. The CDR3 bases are TGTGCCAGCAGCCAAGCGGGGACAGCCCACATTGACTTC. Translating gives CASSQAGTAHIDF.

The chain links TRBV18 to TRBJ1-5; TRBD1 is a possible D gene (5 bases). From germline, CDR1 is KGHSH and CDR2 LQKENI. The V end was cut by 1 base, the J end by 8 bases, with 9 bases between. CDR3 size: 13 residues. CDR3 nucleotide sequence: TGTGCCAGCTCACCACGCAGGGAAGAGCCCCAGCATTTT. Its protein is CASSPRREEPQHF.

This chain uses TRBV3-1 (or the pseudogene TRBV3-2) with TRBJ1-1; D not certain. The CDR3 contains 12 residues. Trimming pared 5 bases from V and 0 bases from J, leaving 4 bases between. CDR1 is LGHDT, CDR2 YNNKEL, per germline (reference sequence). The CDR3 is CASSFMNTEAFF. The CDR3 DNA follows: TGTGCCAGCAGCTTCATGAACACTGAAGCTTTCTTT.

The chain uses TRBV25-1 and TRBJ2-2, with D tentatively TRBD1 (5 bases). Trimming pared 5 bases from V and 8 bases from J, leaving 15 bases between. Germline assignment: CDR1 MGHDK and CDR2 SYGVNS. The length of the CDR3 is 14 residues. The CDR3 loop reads CASSLTPQGGELFF. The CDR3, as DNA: TGTGCCAGCAGTCTAACCCCTCAGGGTGGGGAGCTGTTTTTT.

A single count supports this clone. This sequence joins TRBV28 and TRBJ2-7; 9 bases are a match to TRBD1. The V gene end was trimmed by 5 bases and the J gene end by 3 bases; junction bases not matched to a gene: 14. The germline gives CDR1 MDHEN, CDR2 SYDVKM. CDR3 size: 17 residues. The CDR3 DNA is TGTGCCAGCAGTCATAGGAGCCGGGACAGGGAATACTACGAGCAGTACTTC. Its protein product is CASSHRSRDREYYEQYF.

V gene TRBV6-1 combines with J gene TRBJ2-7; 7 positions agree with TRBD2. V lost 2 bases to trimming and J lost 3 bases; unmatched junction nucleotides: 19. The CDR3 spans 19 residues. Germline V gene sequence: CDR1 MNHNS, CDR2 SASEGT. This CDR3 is CASSESLKPLAERGYEQYF. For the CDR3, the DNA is TGTGCCAGCAGTGAATCCCTGAAGCCCCTAGCGGAGAGGGGCTACGAGCAGTACTTC.

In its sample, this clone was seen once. Here the CDR3 reads CSVEVLAGNEQFF. In DNA, the CDR3 is TGCAGCGTTGAAGTCCTAGCTGGCAATGAGCAGTTCTTC. The rearrangement uses TRBV29-1 and TRBJ2-1, with D perhaps TRBD2 (5 bases). CDR3 size: 13 residues. V lost 1 base, J lost 6 bases, and 10 bases lay in between. CDR1 is SQVTM and CDR2 is ANQGSEA in the germline V gene.

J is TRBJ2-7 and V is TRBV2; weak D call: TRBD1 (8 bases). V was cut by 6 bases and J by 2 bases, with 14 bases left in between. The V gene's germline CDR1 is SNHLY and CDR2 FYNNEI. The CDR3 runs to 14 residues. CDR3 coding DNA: TGTGCCAGCAGCAAACAGGGGGGGGCCTACGAGCAGTACTTC. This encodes CASSKQGGAYEQYF.

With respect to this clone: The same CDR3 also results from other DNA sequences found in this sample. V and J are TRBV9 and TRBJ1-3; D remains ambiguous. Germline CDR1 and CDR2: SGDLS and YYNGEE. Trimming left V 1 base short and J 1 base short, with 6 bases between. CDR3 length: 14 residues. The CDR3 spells CASSVTGSGNTIYF. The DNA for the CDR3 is TGTGCCAGCAGCGTAACCGGTTCTGGAAACACCATATATTTT.

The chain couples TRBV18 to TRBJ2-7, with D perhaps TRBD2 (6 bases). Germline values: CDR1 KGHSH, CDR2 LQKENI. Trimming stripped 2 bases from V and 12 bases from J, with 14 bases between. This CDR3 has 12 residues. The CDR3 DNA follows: TGTGCCAGCTCACCAGGCACTTACGGGAGGTACTTC. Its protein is CASSPGTYGRYF. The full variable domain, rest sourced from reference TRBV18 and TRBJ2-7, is NAGVMQNPRHLVRRRGQEARLRCSPMKGHSHVYWYRQLPEEGLKFMVYLQKENIIDESGMPKERFSAEFPKEGPSILRIQQVVRGDSAAYFCASSPGTYGRYFGPGTRLTVT.

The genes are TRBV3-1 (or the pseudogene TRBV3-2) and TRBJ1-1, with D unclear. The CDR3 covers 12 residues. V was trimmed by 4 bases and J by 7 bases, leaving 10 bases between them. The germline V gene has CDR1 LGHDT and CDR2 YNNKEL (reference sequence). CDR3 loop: CASSLWEGEAFF. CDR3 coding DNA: TGTGCCAGCAGCCTATGGGAGGGTGAAGCTTTCTTT.

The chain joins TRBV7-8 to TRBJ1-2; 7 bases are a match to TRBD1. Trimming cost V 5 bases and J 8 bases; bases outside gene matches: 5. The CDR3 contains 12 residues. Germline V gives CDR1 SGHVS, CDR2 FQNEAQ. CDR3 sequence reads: CASSLDRAGYTF. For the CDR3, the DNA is TGTGCCAGCAGCCTCGACAGGGCGGGCTACACCTTC. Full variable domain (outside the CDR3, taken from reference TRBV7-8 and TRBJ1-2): GAGVSQSPRYKVAKRGQDVALRCDPISGHVSLFWYQQALGQGPEFLTYFQNEAQLDKSGLPSDRFFAERPEGSVSTLKIQRTQQEDSAVYLCASSLDRAGYTFGSGTRLTVV.